What follows is one T cell receptor beta chain and its context. The V segment lost 8 bases and the J segment 2 bases; nucleotides outside the gene matches: 9. CDR1 is ENHRY and CDR2 is SYGVKD in the germline V gene. The CDR3 loop spans 15 amino acids. None of the donors, who were healthy HIV-negative adults, had recently had acute infections or vaccinations. Every donor was a Caucasian adult from Nashville, Tennessee. This sample was taken from a study of shared clonotypes between healthy human individuals. For the study at large: Each donor's CD4 naive and CD4 memory cells filled three plates apiece, CD8 naive two, and CD8 memory one.

The input for sorted-subset replicate PCRs was around 0.2 ug DNA, some 28,000 T cell genomes. TCRdb keeps only in-frame clones here, not all; method: immunoSEQ multiplex PCR. The sample shows about 2.4 million clones, more than 85% of them seen only once. This rearrangement joins TRBV10-3 to TRBJ2-5; 9 bases line up with TRBD2. This receptor was identified in a man aged 18 to 29 in good health. Some clones in this sample may be carry-over from other donors' samples. The specimen sequenced was naive CD4+ T cells from PBMCs. Subset: CD45RA+ positively selected. The CDR3 sequence is CAIRGREGLQETQYF. The CDR3 DNA sequence: TGTGCCATCCGCGGGCGGGAGGGCCTTCAAGAGACCCAGTACTTC.